This T cell receptor beta chain stems from a study of T cell clones after liver transplantation. Study summary: Without induction therapy, subjects received standard immunosuppression until 12-24 months post-transplant.

The study's findings and limits: Low donor cell numbers restricted donor-reactive repertoire measurement in two subjects. Conclusions were preliminary, with small, heterogeneous patient groups.

Sequencing was performed with immunoSEQ multiplex PCR; in TCRdb, only in-frame clones are kept and a portion is missing. The sample comprises fewer than 20,000 clones, roughly nine tenths of which are singletons, and 13% rests with the top ten. V lost 4 bases and J 0 bases, leaving 8 bases between the germline ends. CDR3 length: 13 amino acids. Germline-derived CDR1 and CDR2 are SGHRS and YFSETQ. In the case of this clone: Its antigen is currently unknown.

This clonotype was obtained from a human patient who received a liver transplant. Certain T cells may be donor cells from the graft. The rearrangement joins TRBV5-1 to TRBJ2-7, with D perhaps TRBD1 (7 bases). Source: CD8+ T cells from blood, taken 46 months after liver transplant. In DNA, the CDR3 is TGCGCCAGCAGCCAGGGGGGCTCCTACGAGCAGTACTTC. It yields the protein CASSQGGSYEQYF.